The 26 T cell receptor beta chains listed next were all sequenced from one sample in a study of cytomegalovirus exposure and HLA in healthy donors. The PCR had 60 Vbeta and 13 Jbeta primers. TCRdb keeps only in-frame clones here, not all; method: immunoSEQ multiplex PCR. The sample yields 220,000 or so clones, 75% seen once. Sequencing input: PBMCs. The receptors here all came from a woman in her 30s in good health and CMV-seronegative.

This chain joins TRBV12-5 and TRBJ2-1, with 12 nucleotides matching TRBD2. With V trimmed by 5 bases and J by 0 bases, 5 bases remained unmatched. This CDR3 contains 17 residues. CDR1 LGHNT and CDR2 FRNRAP come from the germline V gene. In nucleotides, the CDR3 is TGTGCTAGTGGTACCGAGACTAGCGGGAGCTCCTACAATGAGCAGTTCTTC. Residues: CASGTETSGSSYNEQFF.

Here the CDR3 DNA reads TGTGCCTGGGGACAGGGGGCCCCCAATCAGCCCCAGCATTTT. Translation gives CAWGQGAPNQPQHF. V and J are TRBV30 and TRBJ1-5; 11 bases are shared with TRBD1. V lost 5 bases, J lost 3 bases, and 3 bases stayed unmatched. Germline V lookup: CDR1 GTSNPN, CDR2 SVGIG (reference sequence). The length of the CDR3 is 14 residues.

This clone was counted once. The gene calls are TRBV15 and TRBJ1-2; tentatively, D is TRBD1 (6 bases). This CDR3 contains 15 residues. Germline values: CDR1 LNHNV, CDR2 YYDKDF (reference sequence). With 5 bases removed from V and 0 bases from J, the gap between germline ends came to 13 bases. Here the CDR3 reads CATSRQTGSNYGYTF. The CDR3 bases are TGTGCCACCAGCCGTCAGACAGGATCTAACTATGGCTACACCTTC.

The chain carries TRBV7-9 and TRBJ1-1, with TRBD1 matching 7 bases. This CDR3 comprises 13 residues. CDR1 SEHNR and CDR2 FQNEAQ come from the germline V gene (reference sequence). Trimming at V came to 6 bases and at J to 7 bases, leaving 8 bases not matched to a gene. The CDR3 DNA is TGTGCCAGCAGTCGAAGACAGGGCCTTGAAGCTTTCTTT. Its protein is CASSRRQGLEAFF.

The chain employs TRBV9 and TRBJ2-3, with D maybe TRBD1 (6 bases). The CDR3 is 15 residues long. Trimming pared 3 bases from V and 2 bases from J, leaving 13 bases between. The germline V gene encodes CDR1 SGDLS and CDR2 YYNGEE. CDR3 in DNA: TGTGCCAGCAGCGAGCAGGGGTTACACACAGATACGCAGTATTTT. Its protein product is CASSEQGLHTDTQYF. Full variable domain (missing parts from reference TRBV9 and TRBJ2-3): DSGVTQTPKHLITATGQRVTLRCSPRSGDLSVYWYQQSLDQGLQFLIQYYNGEERAKGNILERFSAQQFPDLHSELNLSSLELGDSALYFCASSEQGLHTDTQYFGPGTRLTVL.

This clone was observed a handful of times. This chain joins TRBV7-6 and TRBJ1-2; 7 bases are shared with TRBD1. Germline values: CDR1 SGHVS, CDR2 FNYEAQ. The ends lost 5 bases at V and 8 bases at J; junction bases unmatched: 8. The CDR3 consists of 13 residues. The CDR3 spells CASSQGGAGGYTF. In nucleotides, the CDR3 is TGTGCCAGCAGCCAGGGGGGCGCGGGCGGCTACACCTTC. The whole variable domain, remainder taken from reference TRBV7-6 and TRBJ1-2, is GAGVSQSPRYKVTKRGQDVALRCDPISGHVSLYWYRQALGQGPEFLTYFNYEAQQDKSGLPNDRFSAERPEGSISTLTIQRTEQRDSAMYRCASSQGGAGGYTFGSGTRLTVV.

The chain employs TRBV10-3 and TRBJ2-7; TRBD2 aligns across 8 bases. Per the germline V gene, CDR1 is ENHRY and CDR2 is SYGVKD. This CDR3 is built from 13 residues. Unmatched junction bases numbered 5, after V lost 9 bases and J lost 1 base. This CDR3 is CAIAGVSSYEQYF. As DNA, the CDR3 is TGTGCCATAGCGGGAGTATCGTCCTACGAGCAGTACTTC.

This clone was observed a single time. This chain connects TRBV18 to TRBJ2-5; 9 bases match TRBD1. J gave up 7 bases and V 3 bases, and 9 bases lay outside the gene matches. The CDR3 contains 15 residues. The germline V gene has CDR1 KGHSH and CDR2 LQKENI. Written as DNA, the CDR3 is TGTGCCAGCTCACCGGGACAGGGAAAGATTGGGACCCAGTACTTC. This encodes CASSPGQGKIGTQYF.

This clone was seen a handful of times. CDR3 DNA: TGTGCTAGTGGTTTCTGGGAGCTTGAAAAACTGTTTTTT. Amino acid sequence: CASGFWELEKLFF. J is TRBJ1-4 and V is TRBV12-5; D gene uncertain. Trimming took 3 bases from V and 7 from J, leaving 9 bases between them. Germline CDR1 reads LGHNT; CDR2 reads FRNRAP. The CDR3 spans 13 residues.

The gene calls are TRBV6-1 and TRBJ2-1, with 7 nucleotides matching TRBD2. The CDR3 contains 14 residues. Germline V gene lookup returns CDR1 MNHNS and CDR2 SASEGT. V shed 6 bases and J 3 bases; nucleotides not matched to a gene: 5. CDR3 sequence reads: CASSLSGIYNEQFF. As DNA, the CDR3 is TGTGCCAGCAGCCTCAGCGGGATCTACAATGAGCAGTTCTTC.

J is TRBJ1-1 and V is TRBV15, with 8 bases identical to TRBD1. V trimming: 4 bases; J trimming: 0 bases; junction bases outside the gene matches: 4. Germline CDR1 is LNHNV and CDR2 is YYDKDF (reference sequence). The CDR3 contains 15 residues. CDR3 region: CATSTRTGLNTEAFF. CDR3 bases: TGTGCCACCAGCACCCGGACAGGGCTGAACACTGAAGCTTTCTTT.

The J gene is TRBJ1-1, the V gene TRBV19; D remains unclear. There are 13 residues in the CDR3. Germline CDR1 reads LNHDA; CDR2 reads SQIVND (reference sequence). With 3 bases removed from V and 4 bases from J, the gap between germline ends came to 9 bases. The CDR3 region is CASSITGSTEAFF. The DNA for the CDR3 is TGTGCCAGTAGTATCACGGGTAGCACTGAAGCTTTCTTT.

The chain joins TRBV7-9 to TRBJ1-4; D unresolved. Trimming stripped 5 bases from V and 0 bases from J, with 13 bases between. CDR3 length: 16 amino acids. Germline V CDR1 and CDR2: SEHNR, FQNEAQ (reference sequence). CDR3 in DNA: TGTGCCAGCAGCGCTGGTTACACCGCAACTAATGAAAAACTGTTTTTT. Protein: CASSAGYTATNEKLFF.

The genes are TRBV2 and TRBJ2-3; 9 bases fit TRBD2. CDR3 size: 16 residues. Per the germline V gene, CDR1 is SNHLY and CDR2 is FYNNEI. J gave up 4 bases and V 1 base, and 6 bases lay outside the gene matches. DNA of the CDR3: TGTGCCAGCAGTGAAGGAAGGGGACTAGCCTCAGATACGCAGTATTTT. This codes for CASSEGRGLASDTQYF.

The chain carries TRBV6-5 and TRBJ1-1, with 9 bases that match TRBD1. CDR3 length: 16 amino acids. V dropped 0 bases and J dropped 4; count of bases not matched to a gene: 6. Germline CDR1 reads MNHEY; CDR2 reads SVGAGI. DNA for the CDR3: TGTGCCAGCAGTTACTCGACAGGGGGGGTTGGCACTGAAGCTTTCTTT. Its protein product is CASSYSTGGVGTEAFF.

V gene TRBV2 combines with J gene TRBJ2-7; D is ambiguous. Germline assignment: CDR1 SNHLY and CDR2 FYNNEI. CDR3 length: 14 amino acids. Trimming removed 6 bases from V and 2 bases from J, with 14 bases in between. CDR3 bases: TGTGCCAGCAGGCTCGAGGCACTTACCTACGAGCAGTACTTC. Translating gives CASRLEALTYEQYF.

The chain recombines TRBV27 with TRBJ2-2; 8 bases are shared with TRBD2. The ends lost 3 bases at V and 4 bases at J; junction bases unmatched: 1. The CDR3 length is 14 residues. Germline CDR1 and CDR2: MNHEY and SMNVEV (reference sequence). DNA for the CDR3: TGTGCCAGCAGTTTTAGCGGGATCACCGGGGAGCTGTTTTTT. It is translated as CASSFSGITGELFF.

Concerning this clone: Because the CDR3's place on the DNA is in doubt, the DNA is left out and the CDR3 is given as listed by TCRdb. The chain employs TRBV5-6 and TRBJ2-1; the table names TRBD2, a call not compared with the DNA. The CDR3 is 18 residues long, ends included. From germline, CDR1 is SGHDT and CDR2 YYEEEE. CDR3 loop: CASSLSRGPVSLDNEQFF.

The chain has TRBV18 and TRBJ1-1, with D possibly matching TRBD1 (5 bases). The V end lost 5 bases, the J end lost 1 base, and 17 bases lay between the germline ends. CDR3 length equals 16 residues. CDR1 and CDR2 from the germline V gene are KGHSH and LQKENI. In DNA form, the CDR3 reads TGTGCCAGCTCAACCGCCGACGCGGGGCGGAACACTGAAGCTTTCTTT. This gives the protein CASSTADAGRNTEAFF. The full variable domain, in which reference TRBV18 and TRBJ1-1 provide the parts outside the CDR3, is NAGVMQNPRHLVRRRGQEARLRCSPMKGHSHVYWYRQLPEEGLKFMVYLQKENIIDESGMPKERFSAEFPKEGPSILRIQQVVRGDSAAYFCASSTADAGRNTEAFFGQGTRLTVV.

The V call is TRBV6-5, the J call TRBJ2-1, with D possibly TRBD2 on 5 matching bases. The V end was cut by 5 bases, the J end by 0 bases, with 8 bases between. CDR1 MNHEY and CDR2 SVGAGI come from the germline V gene. The CDR3 contains 14 residues. The CDR3 DNA follows: TGTGCCAGCAGTATCCGGGACTCCTACAATGAGCAGTTCTTC. This sequence encodes CASSIRDSYNEQFF.

The rearrangement joins TRBV5-1 to TRBJ2-3; the match to TRBD1 covers 7 bases. Trimming cost V 5 bases and J 2 bases; bases outside gene matches: 8. This CDR3 is 15 amino acids long. Germline assignment: CDR1 SGHRS and CDR2 YFSETQ. This chain's CDR3 is CASSGGQVYTDTQYF. In nucleotides, the CDR3 is TGCGCCAGCAGTGGCGGACAGGTATACACAGATACGCAGTATTTT.

V gene TRBV2 combines with J gene TRBJ2-1, with 8 bases that match TRBD1. The length of the CDR3 is 13 residues. CDR1 is SNHLY, CDR2 FYNNEI, per germline. After removal of 9 bases from V and 2 bases from J, the junction contained 3 bases not matched to a gene. DNA of the CDR3: TGTGCCAGTACAGGGGGGACCTACAATGAGCAGTTCTTC. This gives the protein CASTGGTYNEQFF. Full variable domain (remainder filled in from reference TRBV2 and TRBJ2-1): EPEVTQTPSHQVTQMGQEVILRCVPISNHLYFYWYRQILGQKVEFLVSFYNNEISEKSEIFDDQFSVERPDGSNFTLKIRSTKLEDSAMYFCASTGGTYNEQFFGPGTRLTVL.

This clone was counted a single time. This sequence joins TRBV6-5 and TRBJ1-1; possibly TRBD1 for D (6 bases). Looked up from germline, CDR1 is MNHEY and CDR2 is SVGAGI. Trimming removed 7 bases from V and 7 bases from J, with 10 bases in between. The CDR3 is 11 residues long. As DNA, the CDR3 is TGTGCCAGCACCGAGGGGGTTGAAGCTTTCTTT. This translates into CASTEGVEAFF.

This clone was observed a handful of times. The chain carries TRBV12-5 and TRBJ1-5, with 7 bases aligning to TRBD1. The V gene end was trimmed by 5 bases and the J gene end by 5 bases; junction bases not matched to a gene: 3. CDR3 length equals 13 residues. Germline-derived CDR1 and CDR2 are LGHNT and FRNRAP. The CDR3 protein is CASGRDSDQPQHF. As DNA, the CDR3 is TGTGCTAGTGGTCGGGACAGCGATCAGCCCCAGCATTTT.

This clone was seen only a few times. The rearrangement joins TRBV7-9 to TRBJ2-1; TRBD1 aligns across 7 bases. Germline V gene sequence: CDR1 SEHNR, CDR2 FQNEAQ (reference sequence). Trimming removed 1 base from V and 0 bases from J; junction bases left unmatched: 0. This CDR3 comprises 15 residues. The chain's CDR3 is CASSLGDSSYNEQFF. The CDR3 DNA reads TGTGCCAGCAGCTTAGGGGACAGCTCCTACAATGAGCAGTTCTTC.

This chain uses TRBV27 with TRBJ2-5, with 12 bases lining up with TRBD2. The closer fit of TRBJ2-7 to the DNA end suggests the J call may be wrong. From germline, CDR1 is MNHEY and CDR2 SMNVEV (reference sequence). The CDR3 is made up of 18 amino acids. The CDR3 nucleotides read TGTGCCAGCAGTTCAACTAGCGGGGGGCGGAGGGGATCCTACGAGCAGTACTTC. This codes for CASSSTSGGRRGSYEQYF.